These 28 T cell receptor beta chains were all obtained from the same sample, sequenced in a study of blood T cell repertoires in COVID-19 (dated by TCRdb to about 2020). The library was built by means of the immunoSEQ multiplex PCR assay. Sourced from immuneACCESS, this table was stored by TCRdb with only in-frame sequences that have V and J called. A share of the clones is absent; for the studies checked, an unresolved V gene accounts for under half, and the remainder has no known explanation. Present in this sample are 100,000 to 150,000 clones, almost 70% of which were seen just once. The ten largest clones add up to roughly 2% of the sample. Sequencing was carried out using peripheral blood. These receptors all come from a woman in her 70s with acute or convalescent COVID-19.

This clone was counted between two and nine times. The chain links TRBV20-1 to TRBJ2-7; TRBD2 matches 10 bases. The CDR3 runs to 14 residues. The junction had 8 bases not matched to a gene; V was cut back by 3 bases and J by 6 bases. CDR1 and CDR2 from the germline V gene are DFQATT and SNEGSKA (reference sequence). CDR3 sequence (DNA): TGCAGTGCTAGTCAACTAGCGGGACGAAGCGAGCAGTACTTC. Translated, it gives CSASQLAGRSEQYF.

The chain uses TRBV11-3 and TRBJ2-3, with TRBD2 identical over 15 bases. Looked up from germline, CDR1 is SGHNT and CDR2 is YENEEA. With V trimmed by 4 bases and J by 2 bases, 7 bases remained unmatched. CDR3 size: 18 residues. The CDR3 region is CASSYPGLAGGNTDTQYF. CDR3 nucleotide sequence: TGTGCCAGCAGCTACCCAGGACTAGCGGGGGGGAACACAGATACGCAGTATTTT.

The V call is TRBV6-5, the J call TRBJ2-7; D gene uncertain. V was clipped by 5 bases and J by 5 bases, with 7 bases between them. The CDR3 runs to 11 residues. Germline V gene sequence: CDR1 MNHEY, CDR2 SVGAGI. CDR3 nucleotide sequence: TGTGCCAGCAGTACCTCAGACGAGCAGTACTTC. Translating it yields CASSTSDEQYF.

Ten or more counts support this clone. The chain uses TRBV11-2 and TRBJ2-7; 10 bases align to TRBD2. V was clipped by 0 bases and J by 2 bases; unmatched bases: 16. Per the germline V gene, CDR1 is SGHAT and CDR2 is FQNNGV. CDR3 length: 20 amino acids. The DNA of the CDR3 is TGTGCCAGCAGCTTAGATTGGGGAGCGGGGGGGCCTAGTGCCCCCTACGAGCAGTACTTC. Its protein is CASSLDWGAGGPSAPYEQYF.

V and J are TRBV5-6 and TRBJ2-7, with 11 bases identical to TRBD2. V was pared by 4 bases and J by 3 bases, with 6 bases of the junction left unmatched. Germline V CDR1 and CDR2: SGHDT, YYEEEE. This CDR3 is built from 15 residues. CDR3 sequence reads: CASSRGGLADYEQYF. CDR3 coding DNA: TGTGCCAGCAGCCGGGGGGGACTAGCGGACTACGAGCAGTACTTC.

This clone was found a few times. V and J are TRBV7-9 and TRBJ2-5; 10 nucleotides match TRBD2. Germline V gene sequence: CDR1 SEHNR, CDR2 FQNEAQ (reference sequence). The CDR3 has 15 residues. V gave up 5 bases and J gave up 7 bases; unmatched junction bases: 10. The CDR3 DNA follows: TGTGCCAGCAGCCCCGGGACTAGCGATTCGGGGACCCAGTACTTC. Protein sequence: CASSPGTSDSGTQYF.

This sequence joins TRBV18 and TRBJ1-6; 8 positions match TRBD1. Germline lookup yields CDR1 KGHSH and CDR2 LQKENI. V lost 4 bases and J lost 6; bases outside the gene matches: 2. The CDR3 is made up of 14 amino acids. This CDR3 is CASSQDRGNSPLHF. The CDR3 DNA sequence: TGTGCCAGCTCACAAGACAGGGGTAATTCACCCCTCCACTTT. The variable domain in full, with the rest retrieved from reference TRBV18 and TRBJ1-6, is NAGVMQNPRHLVRRRGQEARLRCSPMKGHSHVYWYRQLPEEGLKFMVYLQKENIIDESGMPKERFSAEFPKEGPSILRIQQVVRGDSAAYFCASSQDRGNSPLHFGNGTRLTVT.

The sample holds one count of this clone. For the CDR3, the DNA is TGTGCCAGCAGCGCTCAGGGCGGGAACACTGAAGCTTTCTTT. Translation: CASSAQGGNTEAFF. This chain connects TRBV7-3 to TRBJ1-1; a weak D match, TRBD1 (5 bases). This CDR3 contains 14 residues. Germline CDR1 and CDR2: SGHTA and FQGTGA. V lost 5 bases to trimming and J lost 1 base, with 11 bases between them.

This clone was detected only a few times. V and J are TRBV7-2 and TRBJ2-3; 7 nucleotides match TRBD2. Germline assignment: CDR1 SGHTA and CDR2 FQGNSA. The trim removed 5 bases at V and 5 bases at J, leaving 4 bases unmatched. The CDR3 length is 13 residues. CDR3 in amino acids: CASSPGGKDTQYF. The CDR3 DNA is TGTGCCAGCAGCCCCGGGGGGAAAGATACGCAGTATTTT.

The chain carries TRBV27 and TRBJ1-2, with 10 nucleotides matching TRBD1. This CDR3 has 13 amino acids. Germline lookup yields CDR1 MNHEY and CDR2 SMNVEV (reference sequence). J lost 7 bases, V lost 10 bases, and 9 bases had no gene match. In DNA form, the CDR3 reads TGTGCCACCAGACAGGGGGCAGTCGGTGGCTACACCTTC. As protein: CATRQGAVGGYTF.

The CDR3 nucleotides read TGTGCCAGCAGCCCGCAGGATATCACCGGGGAGCTGTTTTTT. Encoded protein: CASSPQDITGELFF. The V gene is TRBV9, the J gene TRBJ2-2; D is uncertain. Looked up from germline, CDR1 is SGDLS and CDR2 is YYNGEE. The ends were cut back, 4 bases at V and 4 bases at J, with 11 bases in the middle. CDR3 size: 14 residues. Full variable domain (outside the CDR3, taken from reference TRBV9 and TRBJ2-2): DSGVTQTPKHLITATGQRVTLRCSPRSGDLSVYWYQQSLDQGLQFLIQYYNGEERAKGNILERFSAQQFPDLHSELNLSSLELGDSALYFCASSPQDITGELFFGEGSRLTVL.

This clone appeared a few times. This sequence joins TRBV6-5 and TRBJ2-3; the match to TRBD2 covers 9 bases. CDR1 and CDR2 from the germline V gene are MNHEY and SVGAGI. V lost 5 bases and J lost 1; bases outside the gene matches: 4. This CDR3 has 15 amino acids. The CDR3 region is CASSNRLAGTDTQYF. CDR3 DNA: TGTGCCAGCAGTAACCGACTAGCGGGCACAGATACGCAGTATTTT.

The genes are TRBV24-1 and TRBJ2-1; 10 bases line up with TRBD2. Germline CDR1 KGHDR, CDR2 SFDVKD. V lost 3 bases and J lost 3; bases outside the gene matches: 4. The CDR3 extends over 16 amino acids. The CDR3 DNA sequence: TGTGCCACCAGTGATCACGGACTAGCGGTCTACAATGAGCAGTTCTTC. The encoded protein is CATSDHGLAVYNEQFF.

This clone showed up just a few times. The CDR3 nucleotides are TGTGCCAGCAGTTACTTTGTTGGGGAGACGGGAAATCAGCCCCAGCATTTT. It translates to CASSYFVGETGNQPQHF. The chain has TRBV6-2 or TRBV6-3 and TRBJ1-5, with D uncertain. This CDR3 is built from 17 residues. Germline lookup yields CDR1 MNHEY and CDR2 SVGEGT. Trimming cost V 1 base and J 4 bases, with 17 bases left between them.

V usage is TRBV7-6 and J usage is TRBJ1-1; a weak D match, TRBD1 (5 bases). Germline-derived CDR1 and CDR2 are SGHVS and FNYEAQ. The V and J ends lost 5 bases and 4 bases respectively, with 14 bases between them. The CDR3 is 14 residues long. CDR3 sequence reads: CASSPGDGRTEAFF. The CDR3 nucleotides are TGTGCCAGCAGCCCGGGGGACGGGCGCACTGAAGCTTTCTTT. The variable domain in full, completed from reference TRBV7-6 and TRBJ1-1, reads GAGVSQSPRYKVTKRGQDVALRCDPISGHVSLYWYRQALGQGPEFLTYFNYEAQQDKSGLPNDRFSAERPEGSISTLTIQRTEQRDSAMYRCASSPGDGRTEAFFGQGTRLTVV.

This chain joins TRBV5-1 and TRBJ1-2; D is possibly TRBD1 (6 bases). The germline CDR1 and CDR2 sequences are SGHRS and YFSETQ. The V and J ends lost 2 bases and 7 bases respectively, with 9 bases between them. The CDR3 has 12 amino acids. The CDR3 DNA reads TGCGCCAGCAGCTTCACAGGGTCTGGCTACACCTTC. This translates into CASSFTGSGYTF. Variable domain in full (rest from reference TRBV5-1 and TRBJ1-2): KAGVTQTPRYLIKTRGQQVTLSCSPISGHRSVSWYQQTPGQGLQFLFEYFSETQRNKGNFPGRFSGRQFSNSRSEMNVSTLELGDSALYLCASSFTGSGYTFGSGTRLTVV.

This sequence joins TRBV7-3 and TRBJ2-1; 9 bases match TRBD2. The V gene end was trimmed by 1 base and the J gene end by 16 bases; junction bases not matched to a gene: 5. Per germline, CDR1 SGHTA and CDR2 FQGTGA. The CDR3 runs to 12 residues. The CDR3, as DNA: TGTGCCAGCAGCTTAAGAGGGACTAGCTTATTCTTC. This gives the protein CASSLRGTSLFF.

This clone was seen a handful of times. This chain links TRBV5-8 with TRBJ2-2; D might be TRBD1 (6 bases). V was clipped by 0 bases and J by 7 bases, with 10 bases between them. Looked up from germline, CDR1 is SGHTS and CDR2 is YDEGEE. The length of the CDR3 is 14 residues. DNA for the CDR3: TGTGCCAGCAGCTTGGTGGGACAATACGGGGAGCTGTTTTTT. Translation gives CASSLVGQYGELFF.

This chain connects TRBV5-1 to TRBJ1-1, with a tentative D call TRBD1 (5 bases). CDR1 is SGHRS, CDR2 YFSETQ, per germline. This CDR3 spans 15 amino acids. V lost 0 bases and J 0 bases, leaving 9 bases between the germline ends. The CDR3 here is CASSLDGGVNTEAFF. In DNA form, the CDR3 reads TGCGCCAGCAGCTTGGATGGGGGGGTGAACACTGAAGCTTTCTTT.

This clone has only a few counts. The chain joins TRBV30 to TRBJ2-3; 12 bases fit TRBD2. The CDR3 runs to 15 residues. The germline gives CDR1 GTSNPN, CDR2 SVGIG (reference sequence). V dropped 4 bases and J dropped 4; count of bases not matched to a gene: 6. CDR3 in amino acids: CAWKRTSGMSDTQYF. Written as DNA, the CDR3 is TGTGCCTGGAAGCGGACTAGCGGGATGTCAGATACGCAGTATTTT.

The CDR3 DNA is TGTGCCAGCAGCCATAGCTTAGCGGGGAGAGGCTCCTACGAGCAGTACTTC. Protein: CASSHSLAGRGSYEQYF. The V and J genes are TRBV3-1 (or the pseudogene TRBV3-2) and TRBJ2-7, with 8 bases lining up with TRBD2. CDR1 and CDR2 from the germline V gene are LGHDT and YNNKEL (reference sequence). V was pared by 3 bases and J by 0 bases, with 10 bases of the junction left unmatched. The CDR3 extends over 17 amino acids.

This clone was seen a handful of times. The rearrangement links TRBV18 to TRBJ1-5, with 10 nucleotides matching TRBD1. The length of the CDR3 is 18 residues. Germline CDR1 is KGHSH and CDR2 is LQKENI. J lost 6 bases, V lost 4 bases, and 15 bases had no gene match. The chain's CDR3 is CASSRTLGTGVAGQPQHF. CDR3 coding DNA: TGTGCCAGCTCACGCACCCTCGGGACAGGGGTGGCTGGTCAGCCCCAGCATTTT.

The chain has TRBV6-2 or TRBV6-3 and TRBJ2-5, with TRBD2 as a possible D gene (7 bases). V was cut by 2 bases and J by 5 bases, with 18 bases left in between. The CDR3 has 16 amino acids. Germline CDR1 and CDR2: MNHEY and SVGEGT. This chain's CDR3 is CASSYGRGASYETQYF. CDR3 DNA: TGTGCCAGCAGTTACGGACGGGGGGCTAGTTACGAGACCCAGTACTTC.

This clone is a singleton in its sample. This chain connects TRBV11-2 to TRBJ2-5; 14 nucleotides agree with TRBD2. With V trimmed by 4 bases and J by 6 bases, 10 bases remained unmatched. CDR3 size: 17 residues. Germline V CDR1 and CDR2: SGHAT, FQNNGV. The CDR3 reads CASSSAGTSGSGKTQYF. DNA for the CDR3: TGTGCCAGCAGCTCAGCCGGGACTAGCGGGAGTGGAAAGACCCAGTACTTC.

V and J are TRBV18 and TRBJ1-1; tentatively, D is TRBD1 (5 bases). CDR1 KGHSH and CDR2 LQKENI come from the germline V gene. There are 14 residues in the CDR3. The V gene lost 6 bases and the J gene lost 6 bases, with 17 bases spanning the gap. The CDR3 is CASSSDIQHSEAFF. Here the CDR3 DNA reads TGTGCCAGCTCCTCGGACATACAACACTCTGAAGCTTTCTTT.

The chain is built from TRBV4-2 and TRBJ2-1; 14 nucleotides align to TRBD2. CDR3 size: 17 residues. Per germline, CDR1 LGHNA and CDR2 YNFKEQ. The V gene end was trimmed by 5 bases and the J gene end by 4 bases; junction bases not matched to a gene: 7. The CDR3 coding sequence is TGTGCCAGCAGCAGAAGACTAGCGGGGGGGCTATACAATGAGCAGTTCTTC. This translates into CASSRRLAGGLYNEQFF.

V is TRBV29-1 and J is TRBJ2-7; a weak D match, TRBD1 (7 bases). V lost 4 bases and J 1 base, leaving 23 bases between the germline ends. CDR1 SQVTM and CDR2 ANQGSEA come from the germline V gene. The CDR3 sequence is 17 residues long. In nucleotides, the CDR3 is TGCAGCGTTGTGACGCGCCCCGACAGGGAGGAATCCTACGAGCAGTACTTC. Protein: CSVVTRPDREESYEQYF.

The genes are TRBV29-1 and TRBJ2-7; weak D call: TRBD1 (5 bases). The germline V and J ends were trimmed by 5 bases and 3 bases, with 23 bases remaining between them. Germline values: CDR1 SQVTM, CDR2 ANQGSEA. The CDR3 runs to 16 residues. The CDR3 sequence is CSVTDILGERYYEQYF. For the CDR3, the DNA is TGCAGCGTTACGGACATATTGGGCGAACGCTACTACGAGCAGTACTTC.